A single T cell receptor beta chain is shown here with its context. What it binds is unknown. This entry comes from a study of T cell responses to AZD1222 COVID-19 vaccine. Regarding the study as a whole: Across the whole spike, CD4 TCRs peaked at regions 160-218 and 743-854. Following two doses of AZD1222, Spike-specific TCR breadth and depth rose.

The analysis combined second doses at about 4 or about 12 weeks. Measured with immunoSEQ multiplex PCR; TCRdb has only the in-frame clones, and not every one. The top ten hold about 50% of the sample, which has approximately 70,000 clones, over 70% seen once. CDR3 length: 13 amino acids. Germline V gene data show CDR1 as MNHEY and CDR2 as SMNVEV (reference sequence). The germline V and J ends were trimmed by 4 bases and 14 bases, with 15 bases remaining between them. The origin of this receptor is an adult who received the AZD1222 COVID-19 vaccine. The chain joins TRBV27 to TRBJ1-6, with unresolved D. The sample was peripheral blood, taken 28 days after the second AZD1222 dose. The CDR3 DNA reads TGTGCCAGCAGTTCATACCAGGCCCCCTCCCTCCACTTT. Translation gives CASSSYQAPSLHF.